The T cell receptor beta chain under discussion was sequenced for a study of PD-1 blockade in classical Hodgkin lymphoma. Study results and limitations: A reduction in baseline TCR diversity was reportedly seen in newly diagnosed patients relative to healthy donors. Sources of repertoire differences remain undefined, possibly disease activity or prior therapy.

Turning to this clone: The antigen is undetermined.

Repertoires were generated with immunoSEQ multiplex PCR, while TCRdb's copy carries only in-frame clones and drops some. The sample has under 20,000 clones, about 83% seen once. Stated time point: newly diagnosed, previously untreated cHL patient sample. Researchers used magnetic negative selection to pull out pure CD4+ T cells from thawed PBMCs. PBMCs from untreated, newly diagnosed classical Hodgkin lymphoma were comparison samples. CDR1 SEHNR and CDR2 FQNEAQ come from the germline V gene (reference sequence). This CDR3 contains 17 residues. Trimming stripped 5 bases from V and 0 bases from J, with 17 bases between.

The genes are TRBV7-9 and TRBJ1-3; D might be TRBD1 (5 bases). The sample consisted of CD4+ T cells from blood. The receptor was derived from a human donor with classical Hodgkin lymphoma. CDR3 region: CASSPLGELTSGNTIYF. Here the CDR3 DNA reads TGTGCCAGCAGCCCGCTAGGGGAACTGACCTCTGGAAACACCATATATTTT.